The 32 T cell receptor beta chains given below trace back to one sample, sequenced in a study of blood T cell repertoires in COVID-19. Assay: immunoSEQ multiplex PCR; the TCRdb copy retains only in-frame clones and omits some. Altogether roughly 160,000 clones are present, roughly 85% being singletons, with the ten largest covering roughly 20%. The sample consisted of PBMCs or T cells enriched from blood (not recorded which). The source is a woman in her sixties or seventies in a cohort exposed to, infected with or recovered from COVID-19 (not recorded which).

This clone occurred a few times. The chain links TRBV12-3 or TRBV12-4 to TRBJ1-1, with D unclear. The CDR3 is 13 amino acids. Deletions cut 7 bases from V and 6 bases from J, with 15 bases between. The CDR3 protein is CASTRNPQPEAFF. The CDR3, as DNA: TGTGCCAGCACTAGGAACCCCCAGCCTGAAGCTTTCTTT.

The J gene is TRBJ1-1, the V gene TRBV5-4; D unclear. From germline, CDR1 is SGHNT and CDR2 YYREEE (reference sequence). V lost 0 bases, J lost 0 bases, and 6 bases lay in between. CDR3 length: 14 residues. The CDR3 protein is CASSLAGMNTEAFF. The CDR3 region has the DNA TGTGCCAGCAGCTTGGCAGGAATGAACACTGAAGCTTTCTTT.

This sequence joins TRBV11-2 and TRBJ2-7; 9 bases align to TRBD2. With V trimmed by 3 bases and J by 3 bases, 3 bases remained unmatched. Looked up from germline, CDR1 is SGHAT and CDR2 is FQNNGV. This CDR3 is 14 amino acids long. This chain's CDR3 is CASSLASGNYEQYF. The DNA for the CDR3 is TGTGCCAGCAGCTTGGCTAGCGGGAACTACGAGCAGTACTTC.

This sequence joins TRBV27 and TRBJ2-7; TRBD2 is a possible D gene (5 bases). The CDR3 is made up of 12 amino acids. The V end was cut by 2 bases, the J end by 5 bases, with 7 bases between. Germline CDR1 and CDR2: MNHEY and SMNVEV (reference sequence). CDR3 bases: TGTGCCAGCAGTTTAACTAGGGACGAGCAGTACTTC. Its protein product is CASSLTRDEQYF.

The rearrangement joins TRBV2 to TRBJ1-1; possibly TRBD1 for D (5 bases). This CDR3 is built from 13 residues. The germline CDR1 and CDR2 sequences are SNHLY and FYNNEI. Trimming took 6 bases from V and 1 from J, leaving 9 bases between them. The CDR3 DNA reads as TGTGCCAGCAGCACAGGCCGGAACACTGAAGCTTTCTTT. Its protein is CASSTGRNTEAFF.

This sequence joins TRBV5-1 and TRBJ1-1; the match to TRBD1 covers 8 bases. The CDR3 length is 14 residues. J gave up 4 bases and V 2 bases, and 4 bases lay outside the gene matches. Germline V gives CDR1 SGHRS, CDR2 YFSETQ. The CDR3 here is CASSFGTGITEAFF. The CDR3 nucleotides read TGCGCCAGCAGCTTCGGGACAGGAATCACTGAAGCTTTCTTT.

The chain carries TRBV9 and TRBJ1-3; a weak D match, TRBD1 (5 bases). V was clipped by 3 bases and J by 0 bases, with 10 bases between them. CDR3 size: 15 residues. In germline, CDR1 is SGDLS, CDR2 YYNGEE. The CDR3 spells CASSARQYSGNTIYF. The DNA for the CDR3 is TGTGCCAGCAGCGCAAGACAGTACTCTGGAAACACCATATATTTT.

CDR3 DNA sequence: TGTGCCAGCAGCCCGGCGGGACTAAACCACAATGAGCAGTTCTTC. Its protein is CASSPAGLNHNEQFF. The gene calls are TRBV5-4 and TRBJ2-1; 7 bases are a match to TRBD2. The V gene end was trimmed by 4 bases and the J gene end by 5 bases; junction bases not matched to a gene: 9. Germline CDR1 reads SGHNT; CDR2 reads YYREEE (reference sequence). This CDR3 has 15 amino acids. Full variable domain (outside the CDR3, taken from reference TRBV5-4 and TRBJ2-1): ETGVTQSPTHLIKTRGQQVTLRCSSQSGHNTVSWYQQALGQGPQFIFQYYREEENGRGNFPPRFSGLQFPNYSSELNVNALELDDSALYLCASSPAGLNHNEQFFGPGTRLTVL.

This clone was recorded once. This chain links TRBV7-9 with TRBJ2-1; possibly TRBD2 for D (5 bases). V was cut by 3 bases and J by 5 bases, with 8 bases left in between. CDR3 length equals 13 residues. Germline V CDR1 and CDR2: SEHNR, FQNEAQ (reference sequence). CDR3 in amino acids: CASSFKGDNEQFF. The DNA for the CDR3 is TGTGCCAGCAGCTTTAAGGGAGACAATGAGCAGTTCTTC.

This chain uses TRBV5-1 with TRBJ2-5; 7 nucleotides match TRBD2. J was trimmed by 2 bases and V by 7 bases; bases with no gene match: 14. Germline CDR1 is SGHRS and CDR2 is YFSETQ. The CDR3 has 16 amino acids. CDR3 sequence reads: CASQTRPGGLQETQYF. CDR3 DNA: TGCGCCAGCCAAACAAGGCCGGGAGGCCTACAAGAGACCCAGTACTTC.

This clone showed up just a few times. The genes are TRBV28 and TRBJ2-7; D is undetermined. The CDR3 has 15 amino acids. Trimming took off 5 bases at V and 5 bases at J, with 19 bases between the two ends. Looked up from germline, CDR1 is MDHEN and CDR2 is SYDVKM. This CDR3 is CASSGGSGSRDEQYF. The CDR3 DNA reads TGTGCCAGCAGTGGTGGGTCCGGGTCCCGGGACGAGCAGTACTTC.

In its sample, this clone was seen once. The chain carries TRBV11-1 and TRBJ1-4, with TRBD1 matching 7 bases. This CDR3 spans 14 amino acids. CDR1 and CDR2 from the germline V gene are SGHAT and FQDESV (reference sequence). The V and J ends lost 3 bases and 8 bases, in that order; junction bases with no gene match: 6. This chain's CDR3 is CASSFGQDTEKLFF. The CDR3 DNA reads TGTGCCAGCAGCTTCGGACAGGATACCGAAAAACTGTTTTTT. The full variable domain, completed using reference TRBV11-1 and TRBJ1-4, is EAEVAQSPRYKITEKSQAVAFWCDPISGHATLYWYRQILGQGPELLVQFQDESVVDDSQLPKDRFSAERLKGVDSTLKIQPAELGDSAMYLCASSFGQDTEKLFFGSGTQLSVL.

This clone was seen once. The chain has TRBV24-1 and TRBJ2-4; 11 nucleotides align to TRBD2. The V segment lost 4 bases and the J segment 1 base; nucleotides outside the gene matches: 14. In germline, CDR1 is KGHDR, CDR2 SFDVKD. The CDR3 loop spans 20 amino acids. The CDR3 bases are TGTGCCACCAGTGACCCGGGACTAGCGGCCCCACGGGGTGCCAAAAACATTCAGTACTTC. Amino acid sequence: CATSDPGLAAPRGAKNIQYF.

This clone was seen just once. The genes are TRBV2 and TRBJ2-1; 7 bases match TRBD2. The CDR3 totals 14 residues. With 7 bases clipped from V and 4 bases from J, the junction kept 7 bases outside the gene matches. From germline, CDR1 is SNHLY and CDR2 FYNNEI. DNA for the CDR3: TGTGCCAGCACCGTGGGGGGGGGTTACAATGAGCAGTTCTTC. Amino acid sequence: CASTVGGGYNEQFF.

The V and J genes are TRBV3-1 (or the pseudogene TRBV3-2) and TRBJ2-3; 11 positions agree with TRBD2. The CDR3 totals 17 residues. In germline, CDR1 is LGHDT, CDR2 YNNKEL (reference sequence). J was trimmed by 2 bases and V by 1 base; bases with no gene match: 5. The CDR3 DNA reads TGTGCCAGCAGCCAAGGACTAGCGGGAAGGACCACAGATACGCAGTATTTT. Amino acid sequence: CASSQGLAGRTTDTQYF.

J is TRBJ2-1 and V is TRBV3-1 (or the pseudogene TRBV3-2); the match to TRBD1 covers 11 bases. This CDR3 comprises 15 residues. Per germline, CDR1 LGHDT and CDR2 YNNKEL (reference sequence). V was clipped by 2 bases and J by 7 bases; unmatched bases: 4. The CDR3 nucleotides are TGTGCCAGCAGCCAATTGGGGACAGGGGGAAATGAGCAGTTCTTC. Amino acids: CASSQLGTGGNEQFF.

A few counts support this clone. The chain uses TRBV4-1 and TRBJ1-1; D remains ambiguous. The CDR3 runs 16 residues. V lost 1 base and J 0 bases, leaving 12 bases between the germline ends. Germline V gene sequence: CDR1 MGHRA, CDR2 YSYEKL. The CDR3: CASSQGSADMNTEAFF. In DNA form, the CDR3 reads TGCGCCAGCAGCCAAGGTTCGGCGGATATGAACACTGAAGCTTTCTTT.

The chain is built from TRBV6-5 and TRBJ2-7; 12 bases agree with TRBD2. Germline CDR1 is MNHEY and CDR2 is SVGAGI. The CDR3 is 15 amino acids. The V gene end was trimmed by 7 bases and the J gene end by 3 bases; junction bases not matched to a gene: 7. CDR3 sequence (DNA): TGTGCCAGCATTACACCGGGACTAGCGGGCTACGAGCAGTACTTC. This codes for CASITPGLAGYEQYF.

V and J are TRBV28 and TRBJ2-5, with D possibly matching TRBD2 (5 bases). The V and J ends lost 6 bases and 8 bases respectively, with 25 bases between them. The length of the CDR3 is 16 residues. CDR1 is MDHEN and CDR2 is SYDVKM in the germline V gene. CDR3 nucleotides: TGTGCCAGCAGCCAAAGAACCGGACTCGGTAGATTAACCCAGTACTTC. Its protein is CASSQRTGLGRLTQYF.

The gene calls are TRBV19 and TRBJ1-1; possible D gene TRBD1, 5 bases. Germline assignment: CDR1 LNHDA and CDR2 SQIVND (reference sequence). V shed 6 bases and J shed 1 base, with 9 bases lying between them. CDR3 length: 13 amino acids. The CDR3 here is CASSNRPNTEAFF. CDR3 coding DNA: TGTGCCAGTAGCAACAGGCCGAACACTGAAGCTTTCTTT.

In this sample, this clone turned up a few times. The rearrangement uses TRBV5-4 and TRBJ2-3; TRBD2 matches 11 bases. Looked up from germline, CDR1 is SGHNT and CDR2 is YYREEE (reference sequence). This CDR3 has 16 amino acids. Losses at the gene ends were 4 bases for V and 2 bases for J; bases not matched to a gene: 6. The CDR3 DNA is TGTGCCAGCAGCCTACGACTAGCGGGACTCACAGATACGCAGTATTTT. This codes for CASSLRLAGLTDTQYF.

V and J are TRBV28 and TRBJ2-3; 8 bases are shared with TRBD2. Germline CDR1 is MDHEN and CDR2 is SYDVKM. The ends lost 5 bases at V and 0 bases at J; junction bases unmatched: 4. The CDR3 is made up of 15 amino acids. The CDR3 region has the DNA TGTGCCAGCAGTACTATAGCGGGGAGCACAGATACGCAGTATTTT. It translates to CASSTIAGSTDTQYF.

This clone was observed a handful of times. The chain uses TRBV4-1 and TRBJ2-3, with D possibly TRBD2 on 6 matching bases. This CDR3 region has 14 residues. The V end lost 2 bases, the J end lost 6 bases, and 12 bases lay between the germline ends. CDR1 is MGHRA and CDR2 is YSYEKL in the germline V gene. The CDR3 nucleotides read TGCGCCAGCAGCCAAAAAGGAGGGAGGGATACGCAGTATTTT. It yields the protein CASSQKGGRDTQYF.

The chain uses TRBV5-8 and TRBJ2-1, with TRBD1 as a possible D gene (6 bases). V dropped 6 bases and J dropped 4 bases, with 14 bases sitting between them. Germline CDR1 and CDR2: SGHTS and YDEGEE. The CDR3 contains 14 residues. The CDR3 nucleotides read TGTGCCAGCAACCAGGACAGATATTACAATGAGCAGTTCTTC. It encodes CASNQDRYYNEQFF.

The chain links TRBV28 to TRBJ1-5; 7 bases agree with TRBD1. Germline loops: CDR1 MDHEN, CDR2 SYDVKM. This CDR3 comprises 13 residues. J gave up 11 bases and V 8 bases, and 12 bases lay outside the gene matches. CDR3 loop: CASQEGQFGSQHF. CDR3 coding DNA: TGTGCCAGCCAAGAGGGACAGTTCGGGTCCCAGCATTTT.

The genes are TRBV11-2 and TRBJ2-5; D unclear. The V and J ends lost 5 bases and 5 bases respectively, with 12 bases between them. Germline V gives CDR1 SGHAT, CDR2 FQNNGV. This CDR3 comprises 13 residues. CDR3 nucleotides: TGTGCCAGCAGCCACGCCGCGTTTGAGACCCAGTACTTC. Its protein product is CASSHAAFETQYF.

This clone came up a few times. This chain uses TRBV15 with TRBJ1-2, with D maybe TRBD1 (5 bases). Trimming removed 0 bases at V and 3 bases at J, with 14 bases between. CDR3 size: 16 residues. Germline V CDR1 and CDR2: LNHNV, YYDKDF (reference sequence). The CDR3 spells CATSRDWQSGDYGYTF. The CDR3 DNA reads TGTGCCACCAGCAGAGATTGGCAGTCGGGGGACTATGGCTACACCTTC.

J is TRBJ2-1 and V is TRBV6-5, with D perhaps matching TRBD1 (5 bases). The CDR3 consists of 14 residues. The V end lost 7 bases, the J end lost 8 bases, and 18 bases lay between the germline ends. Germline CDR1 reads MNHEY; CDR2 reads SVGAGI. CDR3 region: CASTSRQGRDEQFF. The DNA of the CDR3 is TGTGCCAGCACCTCCCGCCAGGGTAGGGATGAGCAGTTCTTC.

The CDR3 spells CASRRAAEAIEAFF. The DNA for the CDR3 is TGTGCCAGTAGGAGGGCGGCCGAGGCTATTGAAGCTTTCTTT. The rearrangement joins TRBV19 to TRBJ1-1; no clear D gene. This CDR3 is built from 14 residues. V lost 6 bases and J lost 7, with 18 bases in between. Germline-derived CDR1 and CDR2 are LNHDA and SQIVND (reference sequence).

The CDR3 is CATAAASGGTYNEQFF. As DNA, the CDR3 is TGTGCCACTGCGGCGGCTAGCGGGGGTACCTACAATGAGCAGTTCTTC. The chain combines TRBV24-1 with TRBJ2-1; 10 nucleotides line up with TRBD2. The germline gives CDR1 KGHDR, CDR2 SFDVKD. The CDR3 extends over 16 amino acids. Trimming removed 10 bases from V and 2 bases from J; junction bases left unmatched: 10.

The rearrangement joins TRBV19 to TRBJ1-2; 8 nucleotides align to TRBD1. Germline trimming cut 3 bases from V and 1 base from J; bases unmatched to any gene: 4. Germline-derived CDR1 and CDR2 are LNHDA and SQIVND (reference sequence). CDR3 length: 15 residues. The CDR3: CASSIWTGSNYGYTF. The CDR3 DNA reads TGTGCCAGTAGTATCTGGACAGGGAGTAACTATGGCTACACCTTC.

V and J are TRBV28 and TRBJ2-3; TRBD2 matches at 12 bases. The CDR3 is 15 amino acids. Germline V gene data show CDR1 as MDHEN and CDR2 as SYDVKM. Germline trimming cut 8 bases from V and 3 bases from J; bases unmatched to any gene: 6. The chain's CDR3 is CASQLAGGGTDTQYF. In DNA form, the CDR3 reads TGTGCCAGCCAACTAGCGGGAGGCGGGACAGATACGCAGTATTTT. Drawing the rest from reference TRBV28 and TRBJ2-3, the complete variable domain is DVKVTQSSRYLVKRTGEKVFLECVQDMDHENMFWYRQDPGLGLRLIYFSYDVKMKEKGDIPEGYSVSREKKERFSLILESASTNQTSMYLCASQLAGGGTDTQYFGPGTRLTVL.